This TCR beta chain comes out of a study of control samples from healthy donors and cancer patients. Sequencing was performed with immunoSEQ multiplex PCR; in TCRdb, only in-frame clones are kept and a portion is missing. The sample shows hundreds of thousands of clones, around 90% of them seen only once. The CDR3 extends over 13 amino acids. CDR1 and CDR2 (germline): SGHKS, YYEKEE (reference sequence). The germline V and J ends were trimmed by 4 bases and 4 bases, with 11 bases remaining between them. The source material was PBMCs. The sequence was obtained from a man between 40 and 49 years old with head and neck cancer. The gene calls are TRBV5-5 and TRBJ1-2; D is uncertain. This chain's CDR3 is CASSTGGGYGYTF. CDR3 sequence (DNA): TGTGCCAGCAGCACGGGAGGCGGCTATGGCTACACCTTC.